This entry describes one T cell receptor beta chain. Method: immunoSEQ multiplex PCR; TCRdb's copy keeps in-frame clones and lacks some. The data contain 35,000 to 40,000 clones, just under 85% of them seen just once; the ten biggest clones take up 35% to 40%. The CDR3 is made up of 15 amino acids. Germline V gene data show CDR1 as MDHEN and CDR2 as SYDVKM. V was clipped by 5 bases and J by 8 bases; unmatched bases: 7. This sample was taken from a study of OX40 agonist ivuxolimab in advanced cancers. The chain uses TRBV28 and TRBJ1-4; 11 nucleotides align to TRBD1. The TCR originated in an adult with an advanced solid tumor such as melanoma, head and neck, liver or kidney cancer. Sequenced here: CD4+ or CD8+ T cells sorted from blood, sampled in a trial of the OX40 agonist ivuxolimab. The CDR3 loop is CASSASGTGGEKLFF. The CDR3, as DNA: TGTGCCAGCAGTGCCTCCGGGACAGGGGGGGAAAAACTGTTTTTT.